This T cell receptor beta chain came from a study of technical replicates of blood from a few donors. TCRdb's table, derived via immunoSEQ multiplex PCR, lists solely in-frame clones and lacks some. The sample has some 90,000 clones; 95% are singletons. The CDR3 sequence is 14 residues long. Germline CDR1 is SGHTA and CDR2 is FQGNSA. Unmatched junction bases numbered 5, after V lost 4 bases and J lost 4 bases. The receptor was isolated from a human donor in good health. Input material: T cells isolated from PBMCs. J is TRBJ2-7 and V is TRBV7-2; 9 nucleotides match TRBD2. The CDR3 DNA reads TGTGCCAGCAGCTCAACTAGCGGGTTTTACGAGCAGTACTTC. The encoded protein is CASSSTSGFYEQYF.